Presented here are 27 T cell receptor beta chains from one specimen sequenced in a study of shared clonotypes between healthy human individuals. In the naive CD8 group, cells lacked CD45RO and were positively selected for CCR7, so terminally differentiated effector memory CD45RA+ cells were left out. Using immunoSEQ multiplex PCR, the repertoire was profiled, and TCRdb retains in-frame clones only, with some absent. This repertoire shows about 580,000 clones, about 98% found once; its top ten account for 0.3%. Sequenced sample: naive CD8+ T cells sorted from blood. These receptors came from a man aged 25 to 40 in good health.

The chain joins TRBV27 to TRBJ1-1; D gene ambiguous. Germline V gives CDR1 MNHEY, CDR2 SMNVEV (reference sequence). Between the trimmed V and J ends, which lost 8 bases and 0 bases, there was a span of 7 bases. The CDR3 has 12 residues. The CDR3 loop reads CASGYMNTEAFF. The CDR3 nucleotides read TGTGCCAGCGGGTACATGAACACTGAAGCTTTCTTT.

The chain links TRBV27 to TRBJ2-7; TRBD2 might be the D (6 bases). In germline, CDR1 is MNHEY, CDR2 SMNVEV (reference sequence). The V end was cut by 4 bases, the J end by 0 bases, with 13 bases between. This CDR3 comprises 15 residues. The CDR3 region is CASSWGGDTSYEQYF. For the CDR3, the DNA is TGTGCCAGCAGTTGGGGCGGGGATACCTCCTACGAGCAGTACTTC.

This chain joins TRBV7-9 and TRBJ2-2, with D uncertain. The V gene lost 4 bases and the J gene lost 5 bases, with 11 bases spanning the gap. Germline CDR1 reads SEHNR; CDR2 reads FQNEAQ (reference sequence). This CDR3 is 14 amino acids long. This chain's CDR3 is CASSSPIGTGELFF. The DNA of the CDR3 is TGTGCCAGCAGCTCCCCTATAGGGACCGGGGAGCTGTTTTTT.

The V call is TRBV9, the J call TRBJ2-1; no definite D call. V shed 3 bases and J shed 11 bases, with 6 bases lying between them. This CDR3 is 10 amino acids long. CDR1 is SGDLS and CDR2 is YYNGEE in the germline V gene. The CDR3, as DNA: TGTGCCAGCAGCGGACGGCAGCAGTTCTTC. Its protein product is CASSGRQQFF.

Written as DNA, the CDR3 is TGTGCCAGCAGCCCGGGACTAGCGGGAGCGGCCGATACGCAGTATTTT. Translation: CASSPGLAGAADTQYF. The genes are TRBV11-3 and TRBJ2-3; 14 bases fit TRBD2. The length of the CDR3 is 16 residues. Germline V CDR1 and CDR2: SGHNT, YENEEA. V was pared by 5 bases and J by 6 bases, with 7 bases of the junction left unmatched. The full variable domain, with the rest looked up from reference TRBV11-3 and TRBJ2-3, is EAGVVQSPRYKIIEKKQPVAFWCNPISGHNTLYWYLQNLGQGPELLIRYENEEAVDDSQLPKDRFSAERLKGVDSTLKIQPAELGDSAVYLCASSPGLAGAADTQYFGPGTRLTVL.

The J gene is TRBJ2-2, the V gene TRBV7-6; tentatively, D is TRBD2 (6 bases). This CDR3 has 17 residues. V dropped 1 base and J dropped 7 bases, with 19 bases sitting between them. From germline, CDR1 is SGHVS and CDR2 FNYEAQ. CDR3 nucleotide sequence: TGTGCCAGCAGCTTAGGAATCACGGGAGACGTTTACGGGGAGCTGTTTTTT. Translated: CASSLGITGDVYGELFF.

The rearrangement uses TRBV4-3 and TRBJ2-2; D is undetermined. This CDR3 contains 16 residues. V was trimmed by 0 bases and J by 1 base, leaving 9 bases between them. CDR1 is LGHNA and CDR2 is YSLEER in the germline V gene. The CDR3 loop reads CASSQDTDLNTGELFF. The CDR3 nucleotides read TGCGCCAGCAGCCAAGATACAGACCTGAACACCGGGGAGCTGTTTTTT.

This clone was detected once. CDR3 amino acids: CSVEDGQGDSNQPQHF. The CDR3 region has the DNA TGCAGCGTTGAAGACGGGCAAGGGGATAGCAATCAGCCCCAGCATTTT. J is TRBJ1-5 and V is TRBV29-1; weak D call: TRBD1 (5 bases). Between the trimmed V and J ends, which lost 0 bases and 0 bases, there was a span of 12 bases. Germline V gene lookup returns CDR1 SQVTM and CDR2 ANQGSEA. The CDR3 loop spans 16 amino acids. The full variable domain, with the rest looked up from reference TRBV29-1 and TRBJ1-5, is SAVISQKPSRDICQRGTSLTIQCQVDSQVTMMFWYRQQPGQSLTLIATANQGSEATYESGFVIDKFPISRPNLTFSTLTVSNMSPEDSSIYLCSVEDGQGDSNQPQHFGDGTRLSIL.

The rearrangement uses TRBV6-5 and TRBJ1-2; no clear D gene. The V gene lost 7 bases and the J gene lost 7 bases, with 13 bases spanning the gap. This CDR3 comprises 12 residues. Germline CDR1 reads MNHEY; CDR2 reads SVGAGI. The CDR3 reads CASTRPDAGYTF. In DNA, the CDR3 is TGTGCCAGCACCCGTCCGGATGCTGGCTACACCTTC.

The CDR3 sequence: CASSIGGLAGVWEQYF. CDR3 coding DNA: TGTGCCAGTAGTATCGGGGGACTAGCGGGAGTATGGGAGCAGTACTTC. The genes are TRBV19 and TRBJ2-7; 14 bases map to TRBD2. J lost 7 bases, V lost 3 bases, and 8 bases had no gene match. CDR1 LNHDA and CDR2 SQIVND come from the germline V gene (reference sequence). The CDR3 has 16 residues. The variable domain in full, completed from reference TRBV19 and TRBJ2-7, reads DGGITQSPKYLFRKEGQNVTLSCEQNLNHDAMYWYRQDPGQGLRLIYYSQIVNDFQKGDIAEGYSVSREKKESFPLTVTSAQKNPTAFYLCASSIGGLAGVWEQYFGPGTRLTVT.

V gene TRBV5-1 combines with J gene TRBJ1-1; no clear D. This CDR3 has 14 residues. Trimming took off 2 bases at V and 1 base at J, with 9 bases between the two ends. The germline V gene encodes CDR1 SGHRS and CDR2 YFSETQ. Written as DNA, the CDR3 is TGCGCCAGCAGCTTTCAACCGACGAACACTGAAGCTTTCTTT. As protein: CASSFQPTNTEAFF. Full variable domain (outside the CDR3, taken from reference TRBV5-1 and TRBJ1-1): KAGVTQTPRYLIKTRGQQVTLSCSPISGHRSVSWYQQTPGQGLQFLFEYFSETQRNKGNFPGRFSGRQFSNSRSEMNVSTLELGDSALYLCASSFQPTNTEAFFGQGTRLTVV.

This sequence joins TRBV7-9 and TRBJ2-3; 7 bases agree with TRBD2. The germline V gene has CDR1 SEHNR and CDR2 FQNEAQ (reference sequence). J gave up 3 bases and V 5 bases, and 8 bases lay outside the gene matches. CDR3 length: 15 residues. The chain's CDR3 is CASSPERDWTDTQYF. CDR3 nucleotides: TGTGCCAGCAGCCCTGAGCGGGATTGGACAGATACGCAGTATTTT.

CDR3 region: CASGGNEQYF. CDR3 bases: TGTGCCAGCGGGGGTAACGAGCAGTACTTC. This chain uses TRBV9 with TRBJ2-7, with D perhaps assigned TRBD1 or TRBD2 (5 bases each). Germline lookup yields CDR1 SGDLS and CDR2 YYNGEE. The CDR3 has 10 amino acids. Trimming took off 7 bases at V and 5 bases at J, with 7 bases between the two ends.

Here the CDR3 reads CASSLVAGADNEQFF. For the CDR3, the DNA is TGTGCCAGCAGCTTAGTGGCGGGAGCGGACAATGAGCAGTTCTTC. This sequence joins TRBV11-2 and TRBJ2-1, with 7 bases that match TRBD2. Germline V lookup: CDR1 SGHAT, CDR2 FQNNGV. The CDR3 extends over 15 amino acids. The V segment lost 1 base and the J segment 5 bases; nucleotides outside the gene matches: 5.

The chain employs TRBV6-5 and TRBJ2-3; D unclear. This CDR3 is built from 13 residues. The V end was cut by 2 bases, the J end by 5 bases, with 8 bases between. Germline V gives CDR1 MNHEY, CDR2 SVGAGI. The CDR3 spells CASSYLGLDTQYF. The CDR3 region has the DNA TGTGCCAGCAGTTACCTCGGGCTAGATACGCAGTATTTT.

V usage is TRBV14 and J usage is TRBJ2-5; D is uncertain. The CDR3 has 12 residues. The germline V gene encodes CDR1 SGHDN and CDR2 FVKESK. Trimming took off 1 base at V and 7 bases at J, with 7 bases between the two ends. The CDR3 loop reads CASSQVSGTQYF. The DNA of the CDR3 is TGTGCCAGCAGCCAAGTTTCCGGGACCCAGTACTTC.

This clone was recorded once. The chain links TRBV15 to TRBJ2-1, with TRBD1 identical over 7 bases. J gave up 10 bases and V 9 bases, and 9 bases lay outside the gene matches. There are 12 residues in the CDR3. Germline-derived CDR1 and CDR2 are LNHNV and YYDKDF (reference sequence). The CDR3 spells CATIDEGQEQFF. The CDR3 DNA sequence: TGTGCCACAATCGACGAGGGACAGGAGCAGTTCTTC.

The V and J genes are TRBV7-6 and TRBJ2-2, with TRBD2 matching 7 bases. This CDR3 spans 16 amino acids. Germline V CDR1 and CDR2: SGHVS, FNYEAQ. J gave up 0 bases and V 4 bases, and 5 bases lay outside the gene matches. Here the CDR3 reads CASSSSSGPNTGELFF. CDR3 bases: TGTGCCAGCAGCTCGTCTAGCGGACCGAACACCGGGGAGCTGTTTTTT.

This chain uses TRBV9 with TRBJ2-3, with D possibly being TRBD1 or TRBD2 (6 bases each). Germline assignment: CDR1 SGDLS and CDR2 YYNGEE. V lost 4 bases to trimming and J lost 1 base, with 13 bases between them. The CDR3 runs to 15 residues. The CDR3 DNA reads TGTGCCAGCAGCACAGGGTGGGGGGGCACAGATACGCAGTATTTT. It codes for CASSTGWGGTDTQYF. Filled out from reference TRBV9 and TRBJ2-3, the complete variable domain reads DSGVTQTPKHLITATGQRVTLRCSPRSGDLSVYWYQQSLDQGLQFLIQYYNGEERAKGNILERFSAQQFPDLHSELNLSSLELGDSALYFCASSTGWGGTDTQYFGPGTRLTVL.

The chain uses TRBV30 and TRBJ2-1; D assignment may be TRBD1 or TRBD2 (5 bases each). Trimming took off 5 bases at V and 6 bases at J, with 14 bases between the two ends. Germline CDR1 is GTSNPN and CDR2 is SVGIG (reference sequence). The CDR3 length is 13 residues. In DNA, the CDR3 is TGTGCCTGGGATTCAGGGAGTCGCAATGAGCAGTTCTTC. It specifies CAWDSGSRNEQFF.

The chain recombines TRBV25-1 with TRBJ2-7; TRBD2 aligns across 7 bases. CDR3 length equals 14 residues. Germline CDR1 MGHDK, CDR2 SYGVNS. Trimming took 0 bases from V and 5 from J; bases not matched to a gene: 4. This CDR3 is CASSEYSRGDEQYF. CDR3 DNA: TGTGCCAGCAGTGAATATTCCCGGGGGGACGAGCAGTACTTC.

The rearrangement joins TRBV7-9 to TRBJ2-1; no clear D gene. V lost 1 base and J lost 1, with 14 bases in between. CDR3 length: 17 residues. Germline CDR1 reads SEHNR; CDR2 reads FQNEAQ (reference sequence). CDR3 sequence reads: CASSLVVDPRSYNEQFF. The CDR3 nucleotides are TGTGCCAGCAGCTTAGTGGTGGACCCACGGTCCTACAATGAGCAGTTCTTC.

The chain joins TRBV29-1 to TRBJ2-7; D is ambiguous. Germline-derived CDR1 and CDR2 are SQVTM and ANQGSEA. This CDR3 spans 14 amino acids. Trimming removed 4 bases from V and 5 bases from J, with 18 bases in between. CDR3 nucleotide sequence: TGCAGCGTTGTATCGACCACCTATCCAAACGAGCAGTACTTC. Its translation is CSVVSTTYPNEQYF.

The chain carries TRBV10-3 and TRBJ1-4; D ambiguous. CDR3 length: 13 amino acids. Germline assignment: CDR1 ENHRY and CDR2 SYGVKD. V lost 2 bases and J 8 bases, leaving 9 bases between the germline ends. The CDR3 DNA reads TGTGCCATCAGTGAGCCCGGTGGCGAAAAACTGTTTTTT. Its translation: CAISEPGGEKLFF.

The DNA of the CDR3 is TGTGCCAGCAGCCCCCCCAAAGGCGGTTACGAGCAGTACTTC. Residues: CASSPPKGGYEQYF. The chain uses TRBV7-9 and TRBJ2-7; D unclear. Deletions cut 5 bases from V and 4 bases from J, with 15 bases between. Germline V CDR1 and CDR2: SEHNR, FQNEAQ (reference sequence). The CDR3 covers 14 residues.

The chain links TRBV7-9 to TRBJ2-1, with D perhaps matching TRBD2 (5 bases). Trimming removed 3 bases at V and 6 bases at J, with 12 bases between. CDR1 is SEHNR and CDR2 is FQNEAQ in the germline V gene (reference sequence). CDR3 length equals 14 residues. The CDR3 DNA is TGTGCCAGCAGCTTTTCGGGCGGGCCCAATGAGCAGTTCTTC. Translated: CASSFSGGPNEQFF.

The chain joins TRBV7-2 to TRBJ1-1, with TRBD1 matching 8 bases. The CDR3 loop spans 15 amino acids. CDR1 is SGHTA and CDR2 is FQGNSA in the germline V gene. After removal of 5 bases from V and 6 bases from J, the junction contained 11 bases not matched to a gene. The CDR3 is CASSLTTGVRPEAFF. The CDR3 bases are TGTGCCAGCAGCCTGACGACAGGGGTGAGGCCTGAAGCTTTCTTT.